Below, 11 T cell receptor beta chains from the same sample are listed, as sequenced in a study of graft-versus-host responses after intestinal transplantation. This table comes from immunoSEQ multiplex PCR, and its TCRdb copy is limited to in-frame clones, with some not included. The table records 100,000 to 120,000 clones, roughly 93% of them present only once. No antigens are known for them. The sequencing here drew on unstimulated CD8+ T cells sorted from spleen or lymph node cells, taken before intestinal transplant. The receptors derive from a human donor who received an intestinal transplant.

The table lists this clone with a few counts. The chain has TRBV7-8 and TRBJ2-7; no firm D call. Trimming removed 5 bases at V and 0 bases at J, with 2 bases between. Germline V lookup: CDR1 SGHVS, CDR2 FQNEAQ. The CDR3 is made up of 11 amino acids. The CDR3 protein is CASSDSYEQYF. CDR3 in DNA: TGTGCCAGCAGCGACTCCTACGAGCAGTACTTC.

The chain is built from TRBV19 and TRBJ2-3; D may be TRBD1 or TRBD2 (5 bases each). The CDR3 covers 15 residues. From germline, CDR1 is LNHDA and CDR2 SQIVND (reference sequence). The ends were cut back, 7 bases at V and 2 bases at J, with 16 bases in the middle. In DNA, the CDR3 is TGTGCCAGTATGGGGAGTATGGGGCTCACAGATACGCAGTATTTT. Translation: CASMGSMGLTDTQYF. Based on the CDR3 plus reference TRBV19 and TRBJ2-3, the full variable domain is DGGITQSPKYLFRKEGQNVTLSCEQNLNHDAMYWYRQDPGQGLRLIYYSQIVNDFQKGDIAEGYSVSREKKESFPLTVTSAQKNPTAFYLCASMGSMGLTDTQYFGPGTRLTVL.

The V gene is TRBV9, the J gene TRBJ2-1; either TRBD1 or TRBD2 may supply D (6 bases each). CDR1 and CDR2 (germline): SGDLS, YYNGEE. Trimming shortened V by 0 bases and J by 1 base, and 8 bases separated the two germline ends. This CDR3 spans 15 amino acids. CDR3 in amino acids: CASSVGGGSYNEQFF. The CDR3 coding sequence is TGTGCCAGCAGCGTAGGAGGGGGGTCCTACAATGAGCAGTTCTTC.

The V gene is TRBV27, the J gene TRBJ1-5; TRBD1 might be the D (5 bases). The CDR3 loop spans 14 amino acids. The V gene lost 0 bases and the J gene lost 7 bases, with 10 bases spanning the gap. The germline V gene encodes CDR1 MNHEY and CDR2 SMNVEV (reference sequence). CDR3 DNA: TGTGCCAGCAGTTTATCAGGGGTCGGGCAGCCCCAGCATTTT. Protein: CASSLSGVGQPQHF.

This clone has only one observation. This chain connects TRBV7-3 to TRBJ2-2; a possible D gene is TRBD1 (5 bases). The CDR3 length is 14 residues. Germline V gene sequence: CDR1 SGHTA, CDR2 FQGTGA. With 5 bases removed from V and 6 bases from J, the gap between germline ends came to 13 bases. The CDR3 DNA follows: TGTGCCAGCAGCCAGGGCACCGGAGCCGGGGAGCTGTTTTTT. This translates into CASSQGTGAGELFF.

V and J are TRBV5-1 and TRBJ2-1, with D perhaps TRBD2 (6 bases). CDR1 SGHRS and CDR2 YFSETQ come from the germline V gene. Trimming shortened V by 3 bases and J by 8 bases, and 24 bases separated the two germline ends. CDR3 length: 17 residues. Here the CDR3 reads CASSSLGDSGILDEQFF. CDR3 DNA sequence: TGCGCCAGCAGCTCATTGGGGGACTCGGGAATCCTTGATGAGCAGTTCTTC. Combining the CDR3 with reference TRBV5-1 and TRBJ2-1 gives the whole variable domain KAGVTQTPRYLIKTRGQQVTLSCSPISGHRSVSWYQQTPGQGLQFLFEYFSETQRNKGNFPGRFSGRQFSNSRSEMNVSTLELGDSALYLCASSSLGDSGILDEQFFGPGTRLTVL.

J is TRBJ1-4 and V is TRBV28; D may be TRBD1 (6 bases). V lost 6 bases and J 10 bases, leaving 18 bases between the germline ends. Germline V gene lookup returns CDR1 MDHEN and CDR2 SYDVKM. This CDR3 region has 14 residues. The CDR3 nucleotides are TGTGCCAGCAGCTCGGACAGCGGCCGTCCAAAACTGTTTTTT. It translates to CASSSDSGRPKLFF.

The rearrangement joins TRBV20-1 to TRBJ2-3; D is uncertain. CDR1 and CDR2 from the germline V gene are DFQATT and SNEGSKA (reference sequence). The CDR3 is 10 amino acids. V was shortened by 6 bases and J by 6 bases, with 7 bases between the two germline ends. The CDR3 bases are TGCAGTGCCGGTTGGGATACGCAGTATTTT. Translated, it gives CSAGWDTQYF.

The chain uses TRBV11-2 and TRBJ2-3; D is possibly TRBD2 (5 bases). CDR3 size: 16 residues. Trimming took off 6 bases at V and 4 bases at J, with 20 bases between the two ends. Germline lookup yields CDR1 SGHAT and CDR2 FQNNGV. The CDR3 sequence: CASSFIFRGSADTQYF. The CDR3 DNA sequence: TGTGCCAGCAGTTTCATTTTTCGAGGGAGTGCAGATACGCAGTATTTT. The full variable domain, in which reference TRBV11-2 and TRBJ2-3 provide the parts outside the CDR3, is EAGVAQSPRYKIIEKRQSVAFWCNPISGHATLYWYQQILGQGPKLLIQFQNNGVVDDSQLPKDRFSAERLKGVDSTLKIQPAKLEDSAVYLCASSFIFRGSADTQYFGPGTRLTVL.

The chain is built from TRBV6-6 and TRBJ1-5, with 8 bases fitting TRBD1. Germline loops: CDR1 MNHNY, CDR2 SVGAGI (reference sequence). The CDR3 contains 13 residues. Trimming removed 5 bases from V and 5 bases from J; junction bases left unmatched: 2. The CDR3 DNA reads TGTGCCAGCAGTACGGACAGGGATCAGCCCCAGCATTTT. Protein sequence: CASSTDRDQPQHF.

V and J are TRBV5-1 and TRBJ2-1, with a tentative D call TRBD1 (6 bases). The germline V gene has CDR1 SGHRS and CDR2 YFSETQ. The CDR3 runs to 17 residues. With 4 bases removed from V and 8 bases from J, the gap between germline ends came to 25 bases. In DNA, the CDR3 is TGCGCCAGCAGCGGACGAACAGGGAGATCTCGGGGCGATGAGCAGTTCTTC. Amino acids: CASSGRTGRSRGDEQFF.